This T cell receptor (beta chain) was sequenced for a study of cytomegalovirus exposure and HLA in healthy donors. Study background: Earlier results showed 90 million to 130 million unique TCR beta sequences derived from 150 million to 200 million T cells.

Trimming took off 5 bases at V and 5 bases at J, with 12 bases between the two ends. Germline CDR1 reads MNHEY; CDR2 reads SVGAGI. The CDR3 sequence is 14 residues long. This clone was counted between two and nine times. PCR used 60 Vbeta primers and 13 Jbeta primers. Method: immunoSEQ multiplex PCR; TCRdb's copy keeps in-frame clones and lacks some. This table holds 35,000 to 40,000 clones, about 66% found once. The TCR sequence derives from a man in his fifties or sixties in good health and CMV-seropositive. Specimen: PBMCs. The chain has TRBV6-5 and TRBJ1-4; D is unclear. Written as DNA, the CDR3 is TGTGCCAGCAGTCACGAGACGGGGAATGAAAAACTGTTTTTT. Encoded protein: CASSHETGNEKLFF.